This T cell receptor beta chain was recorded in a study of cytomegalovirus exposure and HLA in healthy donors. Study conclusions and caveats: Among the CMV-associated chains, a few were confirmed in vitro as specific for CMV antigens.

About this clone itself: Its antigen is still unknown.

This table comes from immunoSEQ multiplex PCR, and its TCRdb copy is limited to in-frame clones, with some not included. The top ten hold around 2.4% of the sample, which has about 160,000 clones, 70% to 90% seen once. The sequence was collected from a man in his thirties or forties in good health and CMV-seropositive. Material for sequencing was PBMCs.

The CDR3 region is CASSLAVNNKETQYF. DNA for the CDR3: TGCGCCAGCAGCTTGGCGGTGAATAATAAAGAGACCCAGTACTTC. The gene calls are TRBV5-1 and TRBJ2-5; D is ambiguous. The V end lost 0 bases, the J end lost 3 bases, and 12 bases lay between the germline ends. CDR1 is SGHRS and CDR2 is YFSETQ in the germline V gene. This CDR3 comprises 15 residues.